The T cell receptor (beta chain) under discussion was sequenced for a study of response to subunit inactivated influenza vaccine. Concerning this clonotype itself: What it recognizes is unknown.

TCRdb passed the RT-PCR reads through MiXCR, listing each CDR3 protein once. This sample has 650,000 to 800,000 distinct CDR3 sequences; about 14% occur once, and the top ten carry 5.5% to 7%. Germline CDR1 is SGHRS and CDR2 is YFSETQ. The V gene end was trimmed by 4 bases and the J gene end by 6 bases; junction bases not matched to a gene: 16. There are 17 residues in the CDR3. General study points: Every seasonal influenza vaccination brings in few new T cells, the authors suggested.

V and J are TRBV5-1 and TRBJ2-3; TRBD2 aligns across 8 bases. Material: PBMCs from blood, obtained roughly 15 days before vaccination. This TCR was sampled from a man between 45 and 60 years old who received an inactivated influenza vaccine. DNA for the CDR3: TGCGCCAGCAGCACCATAGGACTAGCACCCCACGGGGATACGCAGTATTTT. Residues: CASSTIGLAPHGDTQYF. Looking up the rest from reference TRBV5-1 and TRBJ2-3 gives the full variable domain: KAGVTQTPRYLIKTRGQQVTLSCSPISGHRSVSWYQQTPGQGLQFLFEYFSETQRNKGNFPGRFSGRQFSNSRSEMNVSTLELGDSALYLCASSTIGLAPHGDTQYFGPGTRLTVL.